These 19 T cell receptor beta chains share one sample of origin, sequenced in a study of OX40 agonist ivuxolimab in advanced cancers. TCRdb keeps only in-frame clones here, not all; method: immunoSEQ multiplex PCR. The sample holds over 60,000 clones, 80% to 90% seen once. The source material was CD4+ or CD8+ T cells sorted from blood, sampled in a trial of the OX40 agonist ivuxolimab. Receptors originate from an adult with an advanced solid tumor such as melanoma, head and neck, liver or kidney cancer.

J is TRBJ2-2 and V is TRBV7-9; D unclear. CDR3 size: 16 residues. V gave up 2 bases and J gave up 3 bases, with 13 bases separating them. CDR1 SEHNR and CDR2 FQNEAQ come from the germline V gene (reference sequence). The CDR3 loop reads CASSLLAGLDTGELFF. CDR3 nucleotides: TGTGCCAGCAGCTTACTGGCCGGGTTAGACACCGGGGAGCTGTTTTTT.

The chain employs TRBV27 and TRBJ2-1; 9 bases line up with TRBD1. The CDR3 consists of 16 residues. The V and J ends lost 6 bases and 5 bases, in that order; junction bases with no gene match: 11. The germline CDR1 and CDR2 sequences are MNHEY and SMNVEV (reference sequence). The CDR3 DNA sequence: TGTGCCAGCAGCCGCTCGCCGGGACAGGGAGACAATGAGCAGTTCTTC. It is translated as CASSRSPGQGDNEQFF.

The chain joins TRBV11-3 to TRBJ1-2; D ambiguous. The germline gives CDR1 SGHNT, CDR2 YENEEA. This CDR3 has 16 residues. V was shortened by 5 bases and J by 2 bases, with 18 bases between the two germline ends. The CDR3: CASSPEGRGGNYGYTF. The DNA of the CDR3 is TGTGCCAGCAGCCCCGAAGGGCGAGGTGGAAACTATGGCTACACCTTC.

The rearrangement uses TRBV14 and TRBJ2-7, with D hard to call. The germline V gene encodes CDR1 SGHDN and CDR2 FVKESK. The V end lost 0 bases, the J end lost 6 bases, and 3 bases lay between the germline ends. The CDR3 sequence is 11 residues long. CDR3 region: CASSQDREQYF. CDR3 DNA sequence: TGTGCCAGCAGCCAAGATCGCGAGCAGTACTTC.

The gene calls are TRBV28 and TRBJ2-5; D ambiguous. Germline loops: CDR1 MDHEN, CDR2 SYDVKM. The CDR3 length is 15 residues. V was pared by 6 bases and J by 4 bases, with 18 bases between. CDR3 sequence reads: CASRRDSDVGETQYF. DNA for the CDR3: TGTGCCAGCAGGCGCGACTCAGACGTGGGAGAGACCCAGTACTTC.

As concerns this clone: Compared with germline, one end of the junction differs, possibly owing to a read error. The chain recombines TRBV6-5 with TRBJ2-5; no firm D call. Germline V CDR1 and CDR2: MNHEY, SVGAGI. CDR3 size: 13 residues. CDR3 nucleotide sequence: TGTGCCAGCAGCTACTCACGACAAGAGACCCAGTACTTC. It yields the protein CASSYSRQETQYF.

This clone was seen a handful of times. The CDR3 protein is CASSPLDRALHF. The CDR3 nucleotides read TGTGCCAGCAGTCCGCTCGACAGAGCCCTCCACTTT. The chain combines TRBV28 with TRBJ1-6; D might be TRBD1 (5 bases). Trimming took off 5 bases at V and 14 bases at J, with 13 bases between the two ends. In germline, CDR1 is MDHEN, CDR2 SYDVKM. The CDR3 totals 12 residues.

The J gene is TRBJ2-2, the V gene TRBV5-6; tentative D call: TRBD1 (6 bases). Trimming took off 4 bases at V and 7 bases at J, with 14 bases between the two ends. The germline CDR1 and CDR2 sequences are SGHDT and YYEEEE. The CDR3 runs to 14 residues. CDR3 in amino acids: CASSQGMGDGELFF. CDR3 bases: TGTGCCAGCAGCCAGGGGATGGGTGACGGGGAGCTGTTTTTT.

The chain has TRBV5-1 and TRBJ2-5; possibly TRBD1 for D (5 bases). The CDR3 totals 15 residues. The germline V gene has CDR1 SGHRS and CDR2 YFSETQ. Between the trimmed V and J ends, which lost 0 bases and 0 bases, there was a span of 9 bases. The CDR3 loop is CASSLGGANQETQYF. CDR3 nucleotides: TGCGCCAGCAGCTTGGGTGGGGCAAACCAAGAGACCCAGTACTTC.

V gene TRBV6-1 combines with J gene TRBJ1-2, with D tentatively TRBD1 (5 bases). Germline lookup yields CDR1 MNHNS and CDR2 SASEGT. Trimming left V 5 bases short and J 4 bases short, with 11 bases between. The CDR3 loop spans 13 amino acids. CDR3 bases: TGTGCCAGCAGTCCGAGGGGAGCCTATGGCTACACCTTC. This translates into CASSPRGAYGYTF.

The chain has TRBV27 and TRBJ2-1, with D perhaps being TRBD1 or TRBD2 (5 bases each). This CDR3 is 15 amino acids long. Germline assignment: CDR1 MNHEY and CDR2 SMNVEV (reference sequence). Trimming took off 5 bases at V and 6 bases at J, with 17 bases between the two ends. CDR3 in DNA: TGTGCCAGCAGTCCTCAGGGAAGAGGACTCAATGAGCAGTTCTTC. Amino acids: CASSPQGRGLNEQFF.

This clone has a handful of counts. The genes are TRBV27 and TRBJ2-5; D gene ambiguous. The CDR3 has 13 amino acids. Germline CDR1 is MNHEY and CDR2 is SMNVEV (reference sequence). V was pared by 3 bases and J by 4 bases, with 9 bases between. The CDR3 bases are TGTGCCAGCAGTTTGGGTATGCGAGAGACCCAGTACTTC. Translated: CASSLGMRETQYF.

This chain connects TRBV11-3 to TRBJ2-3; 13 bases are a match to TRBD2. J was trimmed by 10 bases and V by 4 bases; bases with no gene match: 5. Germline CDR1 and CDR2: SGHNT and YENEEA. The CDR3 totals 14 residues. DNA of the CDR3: TGTGCCAGCAGCTCCAAAACTAGCGGGAGGGCGCAGTATTTT. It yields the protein CASSSKTSGRAQYF.

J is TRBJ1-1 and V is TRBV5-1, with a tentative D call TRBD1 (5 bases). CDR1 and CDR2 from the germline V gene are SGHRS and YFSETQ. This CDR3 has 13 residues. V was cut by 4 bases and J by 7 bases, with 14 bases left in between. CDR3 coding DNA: TGCGCCAGCAGCAGGGACCTGCCGGATGAAGCTTTCTTT. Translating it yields CASSRDLPDEAFF.

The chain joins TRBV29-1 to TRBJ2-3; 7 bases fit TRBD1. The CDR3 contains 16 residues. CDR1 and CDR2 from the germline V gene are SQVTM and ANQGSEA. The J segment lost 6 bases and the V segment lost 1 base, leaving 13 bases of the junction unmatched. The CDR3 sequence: CSVEGLGTVFPDTQYF. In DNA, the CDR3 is TGCAGCGTTGAAGGCCTCGGGACAGTATTTCCGGATACGCAGTATTTT.

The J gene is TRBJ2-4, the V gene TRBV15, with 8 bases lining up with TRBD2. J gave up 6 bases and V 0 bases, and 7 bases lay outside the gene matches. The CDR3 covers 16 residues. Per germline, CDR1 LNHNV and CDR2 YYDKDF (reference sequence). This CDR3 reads CATSRDLRGAVNIQYF. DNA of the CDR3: TGTGCCACCAGCAGAGATTTGCGGGGGGCGGTAAACATTCAGTACTTC. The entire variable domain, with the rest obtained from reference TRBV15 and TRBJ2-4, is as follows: DAMVIQNPRYQVTQFGKPVTLSCSQTLNHNVMYWYQQKSSQAPKLLFHYYDKDFNNEADTPDNFQSRRPNTSFCFLDIRSPGLGDTAMYLCATSRDLRGAVNIQYFGAGTRLSVL.

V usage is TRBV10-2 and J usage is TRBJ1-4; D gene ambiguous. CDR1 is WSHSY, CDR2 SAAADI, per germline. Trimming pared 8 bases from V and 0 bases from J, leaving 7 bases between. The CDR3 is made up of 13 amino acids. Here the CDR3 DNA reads TGCGCCAGCCAGGTTACAACTAATGAAAAACTGTTTTTT. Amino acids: CASQVTTNEKLFF.

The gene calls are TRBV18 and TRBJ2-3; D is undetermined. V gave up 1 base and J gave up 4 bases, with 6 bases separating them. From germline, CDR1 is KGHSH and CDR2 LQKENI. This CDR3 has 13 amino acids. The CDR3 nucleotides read TGTGCCAGCTCACCACGGAACCCAGATACGCAGTATTTT. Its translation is CASSPRNPDTQYF.

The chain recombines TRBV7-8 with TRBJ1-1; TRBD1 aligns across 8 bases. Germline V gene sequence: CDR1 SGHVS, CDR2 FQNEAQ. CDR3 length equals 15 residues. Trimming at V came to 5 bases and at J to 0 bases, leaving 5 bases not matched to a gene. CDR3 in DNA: TGTGCCAGCAGCACCCAACAGGGGGTGAACACTGAAGCTTTCTTT. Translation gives CASSTQQGVNTEAFF.